This is a list of T cell receptor beta chains from one sample in a study of cytomegalovirus exposure and HLA in healthy donors. Some clones are missing from TCRdb's copy, which holds only in-frame ones; the method was immunoSEQ multiplex PCR. This table has 120,000 to 150,000 clones, approximately 79% appearing once. The sequenced sample was PBMCs. The receptor set was obtained from a woman in her forties or fifties in good health and CMV-seropositive. The CDR3 runs from the conserved cysteine through the conserved F or W. Fields, in order: V gene, J gene, D gene, CDR3 protein. The D gene is left open where the match is weak.

V: TRBV5-1; J: TRBJ2-5; D: TRBD2; CDR3: CASTSEGRGGVETQYF
V: TRBV18; J: TRBJ1-2; D: TRBD1; CDR3: CASSPGQLNYGYTF
V: TRBV4-1; J: TRBJ1-4; D: TRBD1; CDR3: CASSRGLTGRNEKLFF
V: TRBV7-6; J: TRBJ2-2; D: NA; CDR3: CASSTHGQSNTGELFF
V: TRBV27; J: TRBJ1-6; D: NA; CDR3: CASSYRYNSPLHF
V: TRBV28; J: TRBJ1-2; D: NA; CDR3: CASSSSNYGYTF
V: TRBV7-2; J: TRBJ2-7; D: TRBD2; CDR3: CASSVRGGSSYEQYF
V: TRBV15; J: TRBJ1-2; D: NA; CDR3: CATSRGGDGYGYTF
V: TRBV5-1; J: TRBJ2-5; D: TRBD2; CDR3: CASSLGISGGQETQYF
V: TRBV9; J: TRBJ1-1; D: NA; CDR3: CASSVSGNTEAFF
V: TRBV5-1; J: TRBJ2-3; D: NA; CDR3: CASSLGSSTDTQYF
V: TRBV7-2; J: TRBJ2-6; D: NA; CDR3: CASSLVANSGANVLTF
V: TRBV7-9; J: TRBJ1-4; D: TRBD1; CDR3: CASSLVAGGNEKLFF
V: TRBV7-9; J: TRBJ2-7; D: TRBD1; CDR3: CASSTGTGSYEQYF
V: TRBV9; J: TRBJ2-2; D: NA; CDR3: CASSEQGAGELFF
V: TRBV5-4; J: TRBJ1-2; D: TRBD1; CDR3: CASRLDRGRFDGYTF
V: TRBV7-9; J: TRBJ1-1; D: NA; CDR3: CASSLSRTEAFF
V: TRBV6-1; J: TRBJ2-2; D: NA; CDR3: CASSSQGQNTGELFF
V: TRBV4-1; J: TRBJ2-5; D: TRBD2; CDR3: CASSQDSASGGAEETQYF
V: TRBV28; J: TRBJ2-7; D: TRBD1; CDR3: CASSLGTGLPYEQYF
V: TRBV6-1; J: TRBJ1-1; D: TRBD1; CDR3: CAVSRGQGSTEAFF
V: TRBV6-1; J: TRBJ2-7; D: NA; CDR3: CASSEGGFNYEQYF
V: TRBV9; J: TRBJ2-2; D: NA; CDR3: CASGGDRKNTGELFF
V: TRBV27; J: TRBJ1-5; D: NA; CDR3: CASSPRTADQPQHF
V: TRBV28; J: TRBJ2-1; D: NA; CDR3: CASSPAWDMQFF
V: TRBV23-1; J: TRBJ1-2; D: TRBD1; CDR3: CASTKRRLGTGINYGYTF
V: TRBV19; J: TRBJ1-6; D: TRBD1; CDR3: CASSTVRPGQGLSPLHF
V: TRBV23-1; J: TRBJ2-7; D: NA; CDR3: CASSQGPLPARSSYEQYF
V: TRBV27; J: TRBJ2-1; D: TRBD2; CDR3: CASSFRLAGGNEQFF